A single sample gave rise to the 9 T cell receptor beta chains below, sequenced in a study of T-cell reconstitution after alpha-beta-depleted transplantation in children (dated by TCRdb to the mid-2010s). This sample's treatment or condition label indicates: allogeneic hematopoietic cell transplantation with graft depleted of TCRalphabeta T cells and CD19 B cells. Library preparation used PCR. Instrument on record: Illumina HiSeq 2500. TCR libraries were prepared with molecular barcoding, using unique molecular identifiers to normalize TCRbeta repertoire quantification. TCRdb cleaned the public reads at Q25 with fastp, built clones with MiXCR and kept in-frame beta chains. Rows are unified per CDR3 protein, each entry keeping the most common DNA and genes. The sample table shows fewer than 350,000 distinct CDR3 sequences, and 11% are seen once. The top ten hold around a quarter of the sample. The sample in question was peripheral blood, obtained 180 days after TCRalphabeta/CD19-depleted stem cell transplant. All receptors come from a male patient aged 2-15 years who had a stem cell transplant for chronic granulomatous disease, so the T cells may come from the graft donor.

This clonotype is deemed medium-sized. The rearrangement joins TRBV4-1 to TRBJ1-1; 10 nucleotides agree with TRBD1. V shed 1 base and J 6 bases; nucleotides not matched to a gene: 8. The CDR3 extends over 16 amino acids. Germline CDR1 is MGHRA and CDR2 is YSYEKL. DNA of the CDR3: TGCGCCAGCAGCCAAGTTTTTGGGACAGGGGTCCCTGAAGCTTTCTTT. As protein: CASSQVFGTGVPEAFF.

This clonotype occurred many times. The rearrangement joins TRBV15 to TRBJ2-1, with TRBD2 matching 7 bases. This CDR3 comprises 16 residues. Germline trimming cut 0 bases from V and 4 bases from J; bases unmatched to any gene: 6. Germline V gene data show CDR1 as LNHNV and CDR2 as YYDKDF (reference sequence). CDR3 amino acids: CATSRDRGLLYNEQFF. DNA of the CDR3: TGTGCCACCAGCAGAGATAGGGGACTACTTTACAATGAGCAGTTCTTC.

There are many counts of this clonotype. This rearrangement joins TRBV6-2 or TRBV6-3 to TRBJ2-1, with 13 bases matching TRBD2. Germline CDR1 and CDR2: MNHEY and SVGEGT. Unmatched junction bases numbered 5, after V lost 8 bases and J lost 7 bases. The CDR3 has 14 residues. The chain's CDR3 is CASSRLAGGNEQFF. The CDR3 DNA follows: TGTGCCAGCTCAAGACTAGCGGGGGGAAATGAGCAGTTCTTC.

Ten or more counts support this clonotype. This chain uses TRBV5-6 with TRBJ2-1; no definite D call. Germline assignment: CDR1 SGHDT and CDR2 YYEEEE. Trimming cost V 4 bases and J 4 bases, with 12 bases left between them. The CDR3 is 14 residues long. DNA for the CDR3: TGTGCCAGCAGCCGCCCAGGTCCATACAATGAGCAGTTCTTC. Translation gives CASSRPGPYNEQFF.

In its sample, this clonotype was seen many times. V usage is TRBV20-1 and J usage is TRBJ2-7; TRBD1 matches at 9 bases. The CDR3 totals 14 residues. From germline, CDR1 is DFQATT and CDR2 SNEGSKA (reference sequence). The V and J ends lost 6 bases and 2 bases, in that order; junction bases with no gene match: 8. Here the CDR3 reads CSARTGGTTYEQYF. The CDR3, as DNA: TGCAGTGCGAGAACAGGGGGCACCACCTACGAGCAGTACTTC.

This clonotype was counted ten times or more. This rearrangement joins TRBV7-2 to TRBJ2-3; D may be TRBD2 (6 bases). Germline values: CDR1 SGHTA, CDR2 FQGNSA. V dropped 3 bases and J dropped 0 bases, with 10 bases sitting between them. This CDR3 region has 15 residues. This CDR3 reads CASSFTSPSTDTQYF. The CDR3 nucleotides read TGTGCCAGCAGCTTTACTAGCCCGAGCACAGATACGCAGTATTTT.

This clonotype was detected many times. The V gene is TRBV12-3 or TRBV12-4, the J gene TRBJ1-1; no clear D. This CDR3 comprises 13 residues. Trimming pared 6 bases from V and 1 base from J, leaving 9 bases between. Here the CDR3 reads CASSMNKNTEAFF. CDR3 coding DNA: TGTGCCAGCAGCATGAACAAGAACACTGAAGCTTTCTTT.

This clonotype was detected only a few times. CDR3 loop: CASSIDRGLNEAFF. CDR3 nucleotide sequence: TGTGCCAGTAGTATAGATCGAGGGCTTAATGAAGCTTTCTTT. This chain connects TRBV19 to TRBJ1-1, with D unclear. Deletions cut 0 bases from V and 7 bases from J, with 12 bases between. Per germline, CDR1 LNHDA and CDR2 SQIVND (reference sequence). CDR3 length: 14 residues.

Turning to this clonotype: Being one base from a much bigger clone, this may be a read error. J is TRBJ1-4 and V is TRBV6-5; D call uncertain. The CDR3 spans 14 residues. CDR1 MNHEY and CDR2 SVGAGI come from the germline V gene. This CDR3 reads CASSYVGYNEKLYF. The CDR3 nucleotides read TGTGCCAGCAGTTATGTGGGGTATAATGAAAAACTGTATTTT.